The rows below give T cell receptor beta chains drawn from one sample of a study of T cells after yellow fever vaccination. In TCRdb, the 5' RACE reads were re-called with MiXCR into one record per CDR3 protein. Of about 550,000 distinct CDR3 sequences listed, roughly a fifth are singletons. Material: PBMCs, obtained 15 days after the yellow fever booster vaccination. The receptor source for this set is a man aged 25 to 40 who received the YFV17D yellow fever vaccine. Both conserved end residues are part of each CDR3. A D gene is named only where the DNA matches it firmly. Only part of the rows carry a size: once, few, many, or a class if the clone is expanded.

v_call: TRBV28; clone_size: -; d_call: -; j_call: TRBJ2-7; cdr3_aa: CASSLIGREQYF; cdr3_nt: TGTGCCAGCAGTTTAATTGGGCGCGAGCAGTACTTC
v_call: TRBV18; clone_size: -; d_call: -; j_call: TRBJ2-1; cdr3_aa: CASSPYGGAYNEQFF; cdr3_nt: TGTGCCAGCTCACCATACGGGGGAGCCTACAATGAGCAGTTCTTC
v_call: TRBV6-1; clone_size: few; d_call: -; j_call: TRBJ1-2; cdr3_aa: CASSEGVLGPVF; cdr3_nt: TGTGCCAGCAGTGAAGGGGTATTGGGGCCAGTCTTC
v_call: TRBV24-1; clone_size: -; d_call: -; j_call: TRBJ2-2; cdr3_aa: CATSASSGGRIGELFF; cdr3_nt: TGTGCCACCAGTGCTTCCTCCGGGGGCCGGATCGGGGAGCTGTTTTTT
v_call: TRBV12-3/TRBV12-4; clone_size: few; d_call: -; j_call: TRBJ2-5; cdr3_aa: CASSTNGGPETQYF; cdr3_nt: TGTGCCAGCAGCACTAATGGGGGTCCGGAGACCCAGTACTTC
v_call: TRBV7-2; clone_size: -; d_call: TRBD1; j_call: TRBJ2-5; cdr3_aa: CASNPNLQGQETQYF; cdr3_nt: TGTGCCAGCAACCCAAATTTACAGGGGCAAGAGACCCAGTACTTC
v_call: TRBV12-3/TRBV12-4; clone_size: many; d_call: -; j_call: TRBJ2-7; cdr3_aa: CASSPMGGLYEQYF; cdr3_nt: TGTGCCAGCAGCCCCATGGGGGGGCTTTACGAGCAGTACTTC
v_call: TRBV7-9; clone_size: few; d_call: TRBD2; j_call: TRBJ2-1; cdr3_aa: CASPSGTSNEQFF; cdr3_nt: TGTGCCAGCCCCTCCGGGACTAGCAATGAGCAGTTCTTC
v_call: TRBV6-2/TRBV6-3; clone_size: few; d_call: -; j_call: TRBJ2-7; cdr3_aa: CASSGPFAGKTYEQYF; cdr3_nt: TGTGCCAGCAGTGGGCCCTTCGCGGGAAAAACTTACGAGCAGTACTTC
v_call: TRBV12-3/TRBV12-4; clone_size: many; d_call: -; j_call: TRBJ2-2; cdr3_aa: CASSFSSGELFF; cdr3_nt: TGTGCCAGCAGTTTTTCATCCGGGGAGCTGTTTTTT
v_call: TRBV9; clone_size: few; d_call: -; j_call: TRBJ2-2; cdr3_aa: CASSVAEPTGELFF; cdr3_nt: TGTGCCAGCAGCGTAGCCGAGCCCACCGGGGAGCTGTTTTTT
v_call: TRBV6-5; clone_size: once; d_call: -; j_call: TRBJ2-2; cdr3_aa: CASSLIGRDLTGELFF; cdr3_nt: TGTGCCAGCAGTTTGATAGGGCGGGACCTCACCGGGGAGCTGTTTTTT
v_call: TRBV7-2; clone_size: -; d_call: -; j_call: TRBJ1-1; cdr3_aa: CASSPLITNTEAFF; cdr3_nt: TGTGCCAGCAGCCCCCTCATAACGAACACTGAAGCTTTCTTT
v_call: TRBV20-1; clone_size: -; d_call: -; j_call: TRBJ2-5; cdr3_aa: CSASHGSLQETQYF; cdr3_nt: TGCAGTGCTAGCCATGGGTCTCTCCAAGAGACCCAGTACTTC
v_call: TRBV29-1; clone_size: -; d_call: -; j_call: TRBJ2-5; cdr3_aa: CSVEAQYF; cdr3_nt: TGCAGCGTTGAGGCCCAGTACTTC
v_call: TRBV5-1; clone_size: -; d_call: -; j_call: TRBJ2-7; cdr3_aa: CASSLGVTGDYEQYF; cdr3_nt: TGCGCCAGCAGCTTGGGGGTAACGGGAGACTACGAGCAGTACTTC
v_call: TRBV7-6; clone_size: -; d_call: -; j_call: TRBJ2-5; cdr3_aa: CASSLFSGQGETQYF; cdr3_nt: TGTGCCAGCAGCTTATTTTCAGGGCAAGGGGAGACCCAGTACTTC
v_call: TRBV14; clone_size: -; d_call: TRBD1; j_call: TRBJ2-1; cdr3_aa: CASSHYQTGGAEQFF; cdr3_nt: TGTGCCAGCAGCCATTACCAGACAGGGGGGGCTGAGCAGTTCTTC
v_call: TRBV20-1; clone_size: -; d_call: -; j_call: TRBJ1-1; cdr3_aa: CSASNRDVTEAFF; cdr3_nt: TGCAGTGCTAGTAACAGGGATGTCACTGAAGCTTTCTTT
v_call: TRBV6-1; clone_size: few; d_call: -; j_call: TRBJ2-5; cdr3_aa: CASSARRGLQETQYF; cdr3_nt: TGTGCCAGCAGTGCCCGGAGGGGGCTCCAAGAGACCCAGTACTTC
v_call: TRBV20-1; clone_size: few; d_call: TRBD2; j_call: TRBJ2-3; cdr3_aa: CSAKASGTQITQYF; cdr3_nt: TGCAGTGCTAAGGCTAGCGGGACCCAGATTACGCAGTATTTT
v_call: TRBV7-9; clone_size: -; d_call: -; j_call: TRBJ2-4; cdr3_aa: CASSLDGTKNIQYF; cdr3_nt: TGTGCCAGCAGCTTAGACGGAACCAAAAACATTCAGTACTTC
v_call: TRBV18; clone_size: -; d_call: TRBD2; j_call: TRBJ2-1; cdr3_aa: CASSPASGRTRANEQFF; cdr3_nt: TGTGCCAGCTCACCGGCTAGCGGGAGGACCCGAGCAAATGAGCAGTTCTTC
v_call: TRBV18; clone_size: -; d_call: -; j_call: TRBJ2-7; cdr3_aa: CASSDTRRGALSYEQYF; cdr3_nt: TGTGCCAGCTCAGACACCCGAAGGGGGGCTTTGTCCTACGAGCAGTACTTC
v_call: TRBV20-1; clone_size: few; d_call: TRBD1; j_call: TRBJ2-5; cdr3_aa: CSARGTGETQYF; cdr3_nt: TGCAGTGCTAGAGGGACAGGAGAGACCCAGTACTTC
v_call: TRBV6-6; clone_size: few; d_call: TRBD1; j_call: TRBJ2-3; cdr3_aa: CASSRTGRDTQYF; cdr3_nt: TGTGCCAGCAGCCGGACAGGGAGGGATACGCAGTATTTT
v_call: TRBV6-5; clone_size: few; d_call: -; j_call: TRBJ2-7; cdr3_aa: CASSYHAKGYAYEQYF; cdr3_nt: TGTGCCAGCAGTTACCATGCCAAGGGGTACGCCTACGAGCAGTACTTC
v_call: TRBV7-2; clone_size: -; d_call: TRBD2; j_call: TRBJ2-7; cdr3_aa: CASSSTPGLGIEQYF; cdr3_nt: TGTGCCAGCAGCTCTACGCCGGGACTAGGGATCGAGCAGTACTTC
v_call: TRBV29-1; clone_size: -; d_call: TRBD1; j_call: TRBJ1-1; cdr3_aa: CSVVRGPGTEAFF; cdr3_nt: TGCAGCGTTGTGAGGGGGCCGGGCACTGAAGCTTTCTTT
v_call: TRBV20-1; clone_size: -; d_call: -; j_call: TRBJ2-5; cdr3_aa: CSARAFQETQYF; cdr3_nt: TGCAGTGCTCGGGCCTTCCAAGAGACCCAGTACTTC
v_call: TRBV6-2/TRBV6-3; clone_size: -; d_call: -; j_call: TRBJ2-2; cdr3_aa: CASSPGGFGELFF; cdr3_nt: TGTGCCAGCAGTCCCGGGGGCTTCGGGGAGCTGTTTTTT
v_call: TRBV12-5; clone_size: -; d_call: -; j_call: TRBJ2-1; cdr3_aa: CASGLVRGNEQFF; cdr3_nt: TGTGCTAGTGGTTTGGTACGAGGTAATGAGCAGTTCTTC
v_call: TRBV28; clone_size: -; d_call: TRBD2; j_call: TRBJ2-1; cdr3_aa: CASRLAGGLNEQFF; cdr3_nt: TGTGCCAGCAGATTAGCGGGAGGTCTCAATGAGCAGTTCTTC